This T cell receptor (beta chain) was identified during a study of cytotoxic CD8 clonotypes in ibrutinib-treated CLL. About the research overall: Mean yields were around 250,000 productive templates and some 90,000 productive rearrangements per sample.

V lost 0 bases and J lost 9; bases outside the gene matches: 4. This CDR3 region has 14 residues. Germline CDR1 is SGHNT and CDR2 is YYREEE (reference sequence). Generated by immunoSEQ multiplex PCR, the TCRdb table keeps only in-frame clones and is missing some. This sample has approximately 130,000 clones, with around four fifths found just once. This material consisted of PBMCs, taken after 24 months of ibrutinib treatment. The J gene is TRBJ2-1, the V gene TRBV5-4; TRBD2 matches at 9 bases. This sequence was found in a human donor with chronic lymphocytic leukemia. CDR3 coding DNA: TGTGCCAGCAGCTTGGCTAGGACTAGCGTTGAGCAGTTCTTC. As protein: CASSLARTSVEQFF.